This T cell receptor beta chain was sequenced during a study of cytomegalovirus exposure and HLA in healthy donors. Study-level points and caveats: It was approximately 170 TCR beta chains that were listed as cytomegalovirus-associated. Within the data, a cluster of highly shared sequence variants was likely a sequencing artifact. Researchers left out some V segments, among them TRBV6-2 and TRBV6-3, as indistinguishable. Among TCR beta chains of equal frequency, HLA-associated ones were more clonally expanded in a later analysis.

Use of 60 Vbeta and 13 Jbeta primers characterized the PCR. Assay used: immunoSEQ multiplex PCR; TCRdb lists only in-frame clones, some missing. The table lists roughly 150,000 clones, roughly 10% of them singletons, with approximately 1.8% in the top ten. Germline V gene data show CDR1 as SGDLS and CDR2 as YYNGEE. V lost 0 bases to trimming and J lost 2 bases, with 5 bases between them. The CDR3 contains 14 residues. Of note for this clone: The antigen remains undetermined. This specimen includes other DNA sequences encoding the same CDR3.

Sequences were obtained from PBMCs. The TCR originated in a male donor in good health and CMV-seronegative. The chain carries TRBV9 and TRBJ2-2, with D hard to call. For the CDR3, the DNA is TGTGCCAGCAGCGTAGACAGTAACACCGGGGAGCTGTTTTTT. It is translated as CASSVDSNTGELFF.